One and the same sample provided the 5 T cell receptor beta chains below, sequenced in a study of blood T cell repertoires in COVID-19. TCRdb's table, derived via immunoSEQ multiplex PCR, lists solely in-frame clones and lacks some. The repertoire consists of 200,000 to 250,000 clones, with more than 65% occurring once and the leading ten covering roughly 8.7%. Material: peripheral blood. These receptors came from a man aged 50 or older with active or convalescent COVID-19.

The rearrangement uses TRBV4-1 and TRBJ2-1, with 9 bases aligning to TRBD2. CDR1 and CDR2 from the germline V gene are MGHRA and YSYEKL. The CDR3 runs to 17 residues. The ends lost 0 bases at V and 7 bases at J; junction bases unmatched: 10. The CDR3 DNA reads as TGCGCCAGCAGCCAAGATAGCGGGGGTGTGGGAGATAATGAGCAGTTCTTC. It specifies CASSQDSGGVGDNEQFF.

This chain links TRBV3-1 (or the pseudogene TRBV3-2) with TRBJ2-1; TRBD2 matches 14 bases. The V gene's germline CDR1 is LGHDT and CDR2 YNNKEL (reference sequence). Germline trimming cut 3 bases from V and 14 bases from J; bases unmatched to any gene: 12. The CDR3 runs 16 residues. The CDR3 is CASSHGTSGSEALKFF. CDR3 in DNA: TGTGCCAGCAGCCACGGGACTAGCGGGAGTGAGGCGCTCAAGTTCTTC.

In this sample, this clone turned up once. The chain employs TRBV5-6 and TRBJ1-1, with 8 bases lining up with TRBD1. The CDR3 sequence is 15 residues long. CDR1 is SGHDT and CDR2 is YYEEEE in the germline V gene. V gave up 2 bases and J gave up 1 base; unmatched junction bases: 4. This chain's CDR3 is CASSLLDRANTEAFF. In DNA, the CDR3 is TGTGCCAGCAGCTTACTGGACAGGGCGAACACTGAAGCTTTCTTT.

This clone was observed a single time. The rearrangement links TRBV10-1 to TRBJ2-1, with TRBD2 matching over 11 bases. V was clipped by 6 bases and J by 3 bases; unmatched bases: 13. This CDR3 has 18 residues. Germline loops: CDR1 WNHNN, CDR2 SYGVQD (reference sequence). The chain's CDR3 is CASRVPGKTSGSYNEQFF. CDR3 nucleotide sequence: TGCGCCAGCAGAGTTCCGGGTAAAACTAGCGGGAGCTACAATGAGCAGTTCTTC.

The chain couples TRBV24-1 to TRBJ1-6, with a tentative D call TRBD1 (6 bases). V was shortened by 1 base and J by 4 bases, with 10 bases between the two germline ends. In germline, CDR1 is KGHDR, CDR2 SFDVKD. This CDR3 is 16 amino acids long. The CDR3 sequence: CATSDFWTVYNSPLHF. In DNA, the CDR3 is TGTGCCACCAGTGATTTCTGGACAGTTTATAATTCACCCCTCCACTTT.